The 14 T cell receptor beta chains given below trace back to one sample, sequenced in a study of blood T cells in healthy people across ages. The use of a sample-barcoded 5' primer and a J-beta primer mix characterized a second PCR of about 6 to 12 cycles. Via MiXCR, TCRdb re-called the 5' RACE reads, giving one row per CDR3 protein. The sample consists of about 1.4 million distinct CDR3 sequences, 59% of them appearing once. Input material: blood. The receptors derive from a man aged 18-30 years in good health.

This clonotype has just a few counts. The chain employs TRBV14 and TRBJ2-6; D possibly corresponds to TRBD1 (5 bases). The germline CDR1 and CDR2 sequences are SGHDN and FVKESK. Trimming stripped 4 bases from V and 2 bases from J, with 15 bases between. This CDR3 comprises 17 residues. The CDR3 reads CASSRLARQPGANVLTF. CDR3 coding DNA: TGTGCCAGCAGCCGCTTAGCCCGACAGCCTGGGGCCAACGTCCTGACTTTC.

The CDR3 bases are TGTGCCAGCAGCCCAACGAAGGGCAGGTCCTACGAGCAGTACTTC. It codes for CASSPTKGRSYEQYF. V is TRBV7-6 and J is TRBJ2-7; D unclear. Germline V CDR1 and CDR2: SGHVS, FNYEAQ. There are 15 residues in the CDR3. V was clipped by 5 bases and J by 1 base, with 15 bases between them.

Only one count was recorded for this clonotype. The chain is built from TRBV28 and TRBJ1-2; a possible D gene is TRBD1 (5 bases). Germline-derived CDR1 and CDR2 are MDHEN and SYDVKM. The CDR3 runs to 15 residues. V was trimmed by 5 bases and J by 5 bases, leaving 18 bases between them. The DNA of the CDR3 is TGTGCCAGCAGTCGACAGCAAATCGGAGTTTATGGCTACACCTTC. It specifies CASSRQQIGVYGYTF.

This sequence joins TRBV6-6 and TRBJ2-3, with TRBD2 matching over 9 bases. Looked up from germline, CDR1 is MNHNY and CDR2 is SVGAGI (reference sequence). The V gene end was trimmed by 6 bases and the J gene end by 4 bases; junction bases not matched to a gene: 11. The CDR3 has 16 residues. The CDR3 loop reads CASSHQIAGEADTQYF. CDR3 DNA: TGTGCCAGCAGCCACCAAATAGCGGGAGAAGCAGATACGCAGTATTTT.

The chain couples TRBV2 to TRBJ2-4; D unresolved. Trimming left V 8 bases short and J 0 bases short, with 20 bases between. The CDR3 loop spans 17 amino acids. Germline V gene data show CDR1 as SNHLY and CDR2 as FYNNEI. In nucleotides, the CDR3 is TGTGCCAGCCTCCGCCGCTCCTTGAATTCAGCCAAAAACATTCAGTACTTC. It codes for CASLRRSLNSAKNIQYF.

In its sample, this clonotype was seen a few times. This chain uses TRBV5-1 with TRBJ2-1, with 14 bases lining up with TRBD2. The junction had 5 bases not matched to a gene; V was cut back by 3 bases and J by 15 bases. Germline lookup yields CDR1 SGHRS and CDR2 YFSETQ. The CDR3 extends over 13 amino acids. The CDR3 loop is CASSSGLAGVRFF. DNA for the CDR3: TGCGCCAGCAGCTCGGGACTAGCGGGAGTTAGGTTCTTC.

This clonotype is a singleton in its sample. This sequence joins TRBV2 and TRBJ2-7; maybe TRBD1 (5 bases). Germline values: CDR1 SNHLY, CDR2 FYNNEI. Trimming removed 4 bases from V and 5 bases from J, with 12 bases in between. The CDR3 runs 13 residues. The CDR3 nucleotides read TGTGCCAGCAGTGGGTCCACAGGTAACGAGCAGTACTTC. Translation: CASSGSTGNEQYF.

The chain carries TRBV25-1 and TRBJ2-7, with 7 bases lining up with TRBD1. Trimming cost V 6 bases and J 0 bases; bases outside gene matches: 8. The germline CDR1 and CDR2 sequences are MGHDK and SYGVNS. The CDR3 has 15 residues. The CDR3 region is CASSSGTAISYEQYF. CDR3 bases: TGTGCCAGCAGCTCCGGGACAGCCATCTCCTACGAGCAGTACTTC.

About this clonotype itself: One junction end disagrees with the germline gene, perhaps due to a read error. The chain has TRBV7-9 and TRBJ2-7; D unclear. The germline V gene has CDR1 SEHNR and CDR2 FQNEAQ (reference sequence). The CDR3 sequence is 12 residues long. CDR3 sequence (DNA): TGTGCCAGCAGCTTAGAACACAATGAGCTGTTCTTC. Its protein product is CASSLEHNELFF.

The chain links TRBV7-2 to TRBJ2-7; D remains unclear. The V and J ends lost 5 bases and 0 bases respectively, with 20 bases between them. Germline V gene sequence: CDR1 SGHTA, CDR2 FQGNSA. The CDR3 is made up of 17 amino acids. CDR3 nucleotide sequence: TGTGCCAGCAGCCAACCTCGGCCTGGCGGCAGCTCCTACGAGCAGTACTTC. Amino acid sequence: CASSQPRPGGSSYEQYF. Full variable domain (missing parts from reference TRBV7-2 and TRBJ2-7): GAGVSQSPSNKVTEKGKDVELRCDPISGHTALYWYRQSLGQGLEFLIYFQGNSAPDKSGLPSDRFSAERTGGSVSTLTIQRTQQEDSAVYLCASSQPRPGGSSYEQYFGPGTRLTVT.

For the CDR3, the DNA is TGCAGCGTATGGGGGGGGTGGGCCTACAATGAGCAGTTCTTC. Translation: CSVWGGWAYNEQFF. The V call is TRBV29-1, the J call TRBJ2-1; 7 positions match TRBD2. Unmatched junction bases numbered 7, after V lost 6 bases and J lost 2 bases. CDR1 SQVTM and CDR2 ANQGSEA come from the germline V gene. The CDR3 has 14 residues.

The chain recombines TRBV28 with TRBJ1-3; no reliable D call. Looked up from germline, CDR1 is MDHEN and CDR2 is SYDVKM. The V end lost 6 bases, the J end lost 0 bases, and 12 bases lay between the germline ends. The CDR3 has 15 amino acids. The CDR3 sequence: CASRVTHSSGNTIYF. The CDR3 DNA reads as TGTGCCAGCAGAGTCACCCACTCCTCTGGAAACACCATATATTTT.

The V call is TRBV7-8, the J call TRBJ2-1; TRBD1 matches at 10 bases. The junction had 9 bases not matched to a gene; V was cut back by 4 bases and J by 6 bases. The CDR3 sequence is 16 residues long. Germline CDR1 SGHVS, CDR2 FQNEAQ. CDR3 sequence reads: CASSSPMDRGGNEQFF. Here the CDR3 DNA reads TGTGCCAGCAGCTCACCTATGGACAGGGGGGGCAATGAGCAGTTCTTC.

The chain recombines TRBV20-1 with TRBJ2-4; possibly TRBD1 for D (6 bases). The J call is doubtful: the DNA matches TRBJ2-7 better. CDR1 is DFQATT, CDR2 SNEGSKA, per germline (reference sequence). The length of the CDR3 is 13 residues. CDR3 protein: CSASKDRLYEQYF. CDR3 DNA: TGCAGTGCTAGTAAGGACAGACTCTACGAGCAGTACTTC.